This T cell receptor (beta chain) was documented in a study of Graves' ophthalmopathy and Graves' hyperthyroidism. Study-level points and caveats: In separating ophthalmopathy from stable hyperthyroidism, a 13-signature model achieved 85% to 90% sensitivity and nearly 84% specificity.

V was pared by 1 base and J by 14 bases, with 20 bases between. This CDR3 is 14 amino acids long. This clonotype has at least ten counts. No antigen is known for it. Amplifying from RNA transcripts, the study obtained TCR beta CDR3 regions. Scientists carried out first-round RT-PCR using HTBI primers and then a second-round multiplex PCR. TCRdb reprocessed the multiplex PCR reads via MiXCR and lists one record per CDR3 protein. This sample yields about 620,000 distinct CDR3 sequences, of which about a fifth are seen a single time; roughly 6.9% belongs to the top ten. Calling hyperthyroidism stable required that no ophthalmopathy show up within 18 months of follow-up. Additional autoimmune diseases, uncontrolled infections, pregnancy or lactation disqualified patients.

Sequenced input: peripheral blood. The V gene is TRBV12-3 or TRBV12-4, the J gene TRBJ1-1, with D unresolved. The receptor's source is a woman aged 18-30 years with stable Graves' hyperthyroidism. Some clones in this sample may be carry-over from other donors' samples. The CDR3 DNA follows: TGTGCCAGCAGTTTAGGAGTTAGGACCAACGGCGCCTTCTTT. Amino acids: CASSLGVRTNGAFF.